The 27 T cell receptor beta chains listed next were all sequenced from one sample in a study of T cell clones after liver transplantation. Repertoires were generated with immunoSEQ multiplex PCR, while TCRdb's copy carries only in-frame clones and drops some. The sample carries some 23,000 clones, 55% to 70% recorded once. This sample comprised CD4+ T cells from blood, obtained before liver transplant. The receptor source for this set is a human donor who received a liver transplant.

This clone came up once. This CDR3 is CASSSGTGRSGETQYF. CDR3 DNA sequence: TGTGCCAGCAGCTCCGGGACAGGCCGATCGGGGGAGACCCAGTACTTC. The genes are TRBV7-2 and TRBJ2-5; 8 bases are shared with TRBD1. Germline lookup yields CDR1 SGHTA and CDR2 FQGNSA. The CDR3 totals 16 residues. V shed 4 bases, J shed 5 bases, and the junction held 12 bases outside the gene matches. The full variable domain, with the rest looked up from reference TRBV7-2 and TRBJ2-5, is GAGVSQSPSNKVTEKGKDVELRCDPISGHTALYWYRQSLGQGLEFLIYFQGNSAPDKSGLPSDRFSAERTGGSVSTLTIQRTQQEDSAVYLCASSSGTGRSGETQYFGPGTRLLVL.

The gene calls are TRBV15 and TRBJ2-2; 11 bases line up with TRBD2. Germline V gene sequence: CDR1 LNHNV, CDR2 YYDKDF (reference sequence). V shed 0 bases, J shed 8 bases, and the junction held 8 bases outside the gene matches. This CDR3 contains 17 residues. The chain's CDR3 is CATSRETSGAIGGELFF. The CDR3 nucleotides read TGTGCCACCAGCAGAGAGACTAGCGGGGCTATAGGGGGGGAGCTGTTTTTT. Combining the CDR3 with reference TRBV15 and TRBJ2-2 gives the whole variable domain DAMVIQNPRYQVTQFGKPVTLSCSQTLNHNVMYWYQQKSSQAPKLLFHYYDKDFNNEADTPDNFQSRRPNTSFCFLDIRSPGLGDTAMYLCATSRETSGAIGGELFFGEGSRLTVL.

This sequence joins TRBV19 and TRBJ2-1, with 15 bases that match TRBD2. V dropped 6 bases and J dropped 5; count of bases not matched to a gene: 2. This CDR3 is 15 amino acids long. Germline V gene sequence: CDR1 LNHDA, CDR2 SQIVND (reference sequence). The CDR3 sequence: CASSGLAGGNNEQFF. The DNA for the CDR3 is TGTGCCAGTAGCGGACTAGCGGGAGGGAACAATGAGCAGTTCTTC.

This clone appeared a single time. The rearrangement links TRBV2 to TRBJ1-4; the match to TRBD1 covers 8 bases. The CDR3 spans 14 residues. The germline gives CDR1 SNHLY, CDR2 FYNNEI. V trimming: 8 bases; J trimming: 5 bases; junction bases outside the gene matches: 7. CDR3 DNA sequence: TGTGCCAGCGGCAACCGGGACAGGAATGAAAAACTGTTTTTT. It specifies CASGNRDRNEKLFF. Supplemented by reference TRBV2 and TRBJ1-4, the full variable domain reads EPEVTQTPSHQVTQMGQEVILRCVPISNHLYFYWYRQILGQKVEFLVSFYNNEISEKSEIFDDQFSVERPDGSNFTLKIRSTKLEDSAMYFCASGNRDRNEKLFFGSGTQLSVL.

The rearrangement joins TRBV6-1 to TRBJ2-5; TRBD2 might be the D (6 bases). Germline V gives CDR1 MNHNS, CDR2 SASEGT. Between the trimmed V and J ends, which lost 8 bases and 1 base, there was a span of 14 bases. This CDR3 is 14 amino acids long. Here the CDR3 reads CASRPDYLQETQYF. The CDR3 nucleotides read TGTGCCAGCCGACCGGACTACCTCCAAGAGACCCAGTACTTC.

The V call is TRBV7-2, the J call TRBJ2-5; 14 nucleotides match TRBD2. Unmatched junction bases numbered 4, after V lost 5 bases and J lost 5 bases. The germline V gene encodes CDR1 SGHTA and CDR2 FQGNSA. This CDR3 is 15 amino acids long. CDR3: CASSRTSGGWETQYF. DNA of the CDR3: TGTGCCAGCAGCCGGACTAGCGGGGGGTGGGAGACCCAGTACTTC.

This sequence joins TRBV25-1 and TRBJ2-3; D unclear. Germline CDR1 MGHDK, CDR2 SYGVNS. Trimming cost V 1 base and J 3 bases, with 2 bases left between them. The CDR3 sequence is 12 residues long. CDR3 DNA sequence: TGTGCCAGCAGTGAATGGACAGATACGCAGTATTTT. This translates into CASSEWTDTQYF.

This chain joins TRBV27 and TRBJ2-6, with D possibly being TRBD1 (6 bases). The CDR3 runs to 17 residues. CDR1 and CDR2 from the germline V gene are MNHEY and SMNVEV (reference sequence). The ends were cut back, 4 bases at V and 0 bases at J, with 13 bases in the middle. The CDR3 reads CASSSAGVGSGANVLTF. In nucleotides, the CDR3 is TGTGCCAGCAGTTCCGCAGGGGTGGGCTCTGGGGCCAACGTCCTGACTTTC.

This chain joins TRBV10-3 and TRBJ2-1; no definite D call. The CDR3 sequence is 12 residues long. Germline loops: CDR1 ENHRY, CDR2 SYGVKD. V lost 3 bases and J 2 bases, leaving 2 bases between the germline ends. CDR3 DNA sequence: TGTGCCATCAGTGAACCCTACAATGAGCAGTTCTTC. This gives the protein CAISEPYNEQFF.

The V call is TRBV11-3, the J call TRBJ2-2; a weak D match, TRBD2 (5 bases). V gave up 1 base and J gave up 1 base, with 10 bases separating them. The germline V gene has CDR1 SGHNT and CDR2 YENEEA. The CDR3 is 16 amino acids. Written as DNA, the CDR3 is TGTGCCAGCAGCTTAGTGTCAGGACTGAACACCGGGGAGCTGTTTTTT. This gives the protein CASSLVSGLNTGELFF. Combining the CDR3 with reference TRBV11-3 and TRBJ2-2 gives the whole variable domain EAGVVQSPRYKIIEKKQPVAFWCNPISGHNTLYWYLQNLGQGPELLIRYENEEAVDDSQLPKDRFSAERLKGVDSTLKIQPAELGDSAVYLCASSLVSGLNTGELFFGEGSRLTVL.

The table lists this clone with a count of one. The germline gene is not matched at one end of the junction; a read error may be the cause. The chain combines TRBV11-2 with TRBJ2-7, with 8 positions matching TRBD2. This CDR3 contains 12 residues. Germline CDR1 is SGHAT and CDR2 is FQNNGV. The CDR3 nucleotides are TGTGCCAGCAGCATCGGAGAGGGACTAGTCTTCTTC. As protein: CASSIGEGLVFF. Looking up the rest from reference TRBV11-2 and TRBJ2-7 gives the full variable domain: EAGVAQSPRYKIIEKRQSVAFWCNPISGHATLYWYQQILGQGPKLLIQFQNNGVVDDSQLPKDRFSAERLKGVDSTLKIQPAKLEDSAVYLCASSIGEGLVFFGPGTRLTVT.

In nucleotides, the CDR3 is TGTGCCAGCAGTTTCCGTCTAGCGGCCGATCTAAATGAGCAGTTCTTC. Amino acid sequence: CASSFRLAADLNEQFF. V and J are TRBV2 and TRBJ2-1, with 7 positions matching TRBD2. V dropped 5 bases and J dropped 7; count of bases not matched to a gene: 14. This CDR3 is built from 16 residues. From germline, CDR1 is SNHLY and CDR2 FYNNEI.

This clone showed up just once. The rearrangement joins TRBV9 to TRBJ2-5; D not certain. The germline V gene encodes CDR1 SGDLS and CDR2 YYNGEE. The CDR3 is made up of 13 amino acids. Trimming removed 3 bases from V and 7 bases from J, with 13 bases in between. CDR3 coding DNA: TGTGCCAGCAGCGCCCACCCGACGGGGACCCAGTACTTC. Translated, it gives CASSAHPTGTQYF.

The genes are TRBV9 and TRBJ2-3, with D uncertain. This CDR3 has 15 amino acids. Germline CDR1 and CDR2: SGDLS and YYNGEE. V shed 0 bases and J shed 0 bases, with 8 bases lying between them. CDR3 amino acids: CASSVGLVSTDTQYF. CDR3 nucleotides: TGTGCCAGCAGCGTAGGCCTAGTTAGCACAGATACGCAGTATTTT.

The table lists this clone with a count of one. The chain carries TRBV19 and TRBJ2-6; D not resolved. The CDR3 runs to 16 residues. Per the germline V gene, CDR1 is LNHDA and CDR2 is SQIVND (reference sequence). Trimming took 4 bases from V and 0 from J, leaving 10 bases between them. CDR3 in DNA: TGTGCCAGTAGTACAATAGCCATCTCTGGGGCCAACGTCCTGACTTTC. The encoded protein is CASSTIAISGANVLTF.

CDR3 sequence: CASSLALTGNQPQHF. Written as DNA, the CDR3 is TGTGCCAGCAGCTTAGCGCTTACCGGGAATCAGCCCCAGCATTTT. This rearrangement joins TRBV7-8 to TRBJ1-5; unclear D gene. In germline, CDR1 is SGHVS, CDR2 FQNEAQ. CDR3 length equals 15 residues. The V end was cut by 0 bases, the J end by 4 bases, with 10 bases between.

The CDR3 reads CASSHEGTSGRKTQYF. CDR3 DNA sequence: TGTGCCAGCAGCCACGAGGGGACTAGCGGGAGAAAGACCCAGTACTTC. The chain has TRBV6-6 and TRBJ2-5, with 14 bases that match TRBD2. The trim removed 6 bases at V and 6 bases at J, leaving 9 bases unmatched. The germline V gene has CDR1 MNHNY and CDR2 SVGAGI (reference sequence). The CDR3 has 16 residues.

The chain uses TRBV6-6 and TRBJ2-1; 14 positions agree with TRBD2. The length of the CDR3 is 15 residues. V lost 6 bases, J lost 7 bases, and 5 bases stayed unmatched. Germline CDR1 reads MNHNY; CDR2 reads SVGAGI (reference sequence). CDR3 sequence: CASSVGTSGGNEQFF. CDR3 bases: TGTGCCAGCAGCGTGGGGACTAGCGGGGGAAATGAGCAGTTCTTC.

This clone was picked up a small number of times. The V gene is TRBV7-9, the J gene TRBJ2-1; D may match TRBD1 or TRBD2 (5 bases each). V gave up 8 bases and J gave up 6 bases, with 11 bases separating them. Germline V gene lookup returns CDR1 SEHNR and CDR2 FQNEAQ (reference sequence). The CDR3 is made up of 12 amino acids. The CDR3 loop is CASGTSGNEQFF. CDR3 bases: TGTGCCAGCGGGACGTCGGGCAATGAGCAGTTCTTC.

The rearrangement joins TRBV7-2 to TRBJ2-2; 9 bases are shared with TRBD2. The junction had 1 base not matched to a gene; V was cut back by 1 base and J by 4 bases. In germline, CDR1 is SGHTA, CDR2 FQGNSA. The length of the CDR3 is 15 residues. CDR3 loop: CASSLVTSGTGELFF. DNA for the CDR3: TGTGCCAGCAGCTTAGTGACTAGCGGCACCGGGGAGCTGTTTTTT.

This chain connects TRBV7-2 to TRBJ1-5; weak D call: TRBD1 (6 bases). The ends were cut back, 6 bases at V and 4 bases at J, with 10 bases in the middle. The CDR3 length is 13 residues. The germline CDR1 and CDR2 sequences are SGHTA and FQGNSA. The CDR3 nucleotides are TGTGCCAGCAGGTCGACAGGAAATCAGCCCCAGCATTTT. It is translated as CASRSTGNQPQHF.

The V call is TRBV28, the J call TRBJ1-3; D possibly corresponds to TRBD1 (5 bases). Germline V gives CDR1 MDHEN, CDR2 SYDVKM. With 8 bases removed from V and 3 bases from J, the gap between germline ends came to 11 bases. The CDR3 has 13 residues. The chain's CDR3 is CASGTVDGNTIYF. CDR3 nucleotides: TGTGCCAGCGGGACGGTGGATGGAAACACCATATATTTT.

The chain is built from TRBV9 and TRBJ2-3, with a weak D call TRBD2 (6 bases). With 3 bases removed from V and 2 bases from J, the gap between germline ends came to 13 bases. The CDR3 contains 15 residues. The germline CDR1 and CDR2 sequences are SGDLS and YYNGEE. DNA for the CDR3: TGTGCCAGCAGCGGTCCGGGACTCTCCACAGATACGCAGTATTTT. Translation: CASSGPGLSTDTQYF.

This chain uses TRBV19 with TRBJ2-3; TRBD1 is a possible D gene (5 bases). The CDR3 spans 17 residues. The V end lost 6 bases, the J end lost 3 bases, and 22 bases lay between the germline ends. Germline loops: CDR1 LNHDA, CDR2 SQIVND (reference sequence). CDR3 sequence: CASRPIPRQGGTDTQYF. The CDR3, as DNA: TGTGCCAGTAGACCAATCCCACGGCAGGGTGGGACAGATACGCAGTATTTT.

V usage is TRBV6-1 and J usage is TRBJ2-1; 7 bases are a match to TRBD1. The V gene end was trimmed by 7 bases and the J gene end by 9 bases; junction bases not matched to a gene: 15. The CDR3 is 15 amino acids. Germline V gene lookup returns CDR1 MNHNS and CDR2 SASEGT. In DNA form, the CDR3 reads TGTGCCAGCACCCCCCCGGGCAGGGGGAATGGTGAGCAGTTCTTC. As protein: CASTPPGRGNGEQFF.

The rearrangement uses TRBV7-2 and TRBJ2-7, with no clear D. Between the trimmed V and J ends, which lost 2 bases and 6 bases, there was a span of 5 bases. CDR1 and CDR2 (germline): SGHTA, FQGNSA. This CDR3 region has 11 residues. The CDR3 protein is CASSLLAEQYF. CDR3 coding DNA: TGTGCCAGCAGCTTATTGGCCGAGCAGTACTTC.

The chain employs TRBV28 and TRBJ2-2, with TRBD1 matching over 11 bases. The CDR3 contains 17 residues. Germline-derived CDR1 and CDR2 are MDHEN and SYDVKM. The V and J ends lost 6 bases and 5 bases, in that order; junction bases with no gene match: 11. The CDR3 region has the DNA TGTGCCAGCAGGACGACCGGGACAGGGGGGTGGACCGGGGAGCTGTTTTTT. Amino acids: CASRTTGTGGWTGELFF.